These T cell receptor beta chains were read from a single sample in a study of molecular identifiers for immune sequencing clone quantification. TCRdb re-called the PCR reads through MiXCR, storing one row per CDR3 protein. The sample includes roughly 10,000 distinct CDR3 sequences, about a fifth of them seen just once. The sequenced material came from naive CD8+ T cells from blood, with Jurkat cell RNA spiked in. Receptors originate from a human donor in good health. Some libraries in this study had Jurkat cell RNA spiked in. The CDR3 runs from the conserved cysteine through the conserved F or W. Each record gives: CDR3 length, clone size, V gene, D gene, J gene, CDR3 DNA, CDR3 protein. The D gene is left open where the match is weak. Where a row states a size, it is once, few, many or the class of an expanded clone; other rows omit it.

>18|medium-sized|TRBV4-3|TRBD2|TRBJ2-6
TGCGCCAGCAGCCTATCACTTAGCGGGGTGTCCGGGGCCAACGTCCTGACTTTC
CASSLSLSGVSGANVLTF
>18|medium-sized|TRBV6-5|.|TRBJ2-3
TGTGCCAGCAGCCAACGAAGTCGACAGACCCCTAGCACAGATACGCAGTATTTT
CASSQRSRQTPSTDTQYF
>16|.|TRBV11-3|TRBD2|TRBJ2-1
TGTGCCAGCAGCCATACTAGCGGGGCCTTGGGGAATGAGCGGTTCTTC
CASSHTSGALGNERFF
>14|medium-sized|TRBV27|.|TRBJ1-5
TGTGCCAGCAGTTTACAGGGCTACAATCAGCCCCAGCATTTT
CASSLQGYNQPQHF
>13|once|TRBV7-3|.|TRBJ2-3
TGTGCCAGCAGCACGGCTAGCAGCGATACGCAGTATTTT
CASSTASSDTQYF
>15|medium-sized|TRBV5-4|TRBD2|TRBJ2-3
TGTGCCAGCAGCAACCTAGCGGGAGAAGGTGATACGCAGTATTTT
CASSNLAGEGDTQYF
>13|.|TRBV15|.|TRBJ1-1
TGTGCCACCAGCAGAGATAGGTGGACTGAAGCGTTCTTT
CATSRDRWTEAFF
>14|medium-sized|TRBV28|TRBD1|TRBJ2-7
TGTGCCAGCATGCCGACAGGGGCCTCCTACGAGCAGTACTTC
CASMPTGASYEQYF
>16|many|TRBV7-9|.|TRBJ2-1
TGTGCCAGCAGCTTGGTAGCGGATACCTCCTACAATGAGCAGTTCTTC
CASSLVADTSYNEQFF
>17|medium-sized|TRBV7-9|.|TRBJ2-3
TGTGCCAGCAGCTTAGGGTTCTTTTCGTCCAGCACAGATACGCAGTATTTT
CASSLGFFSSSTDTQYF
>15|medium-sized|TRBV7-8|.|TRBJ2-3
TGTGCCAGCAGTTACCCCCGCCAAAGCACAGATACGCAGTATTTT
CASSYPRQSTDTQYF
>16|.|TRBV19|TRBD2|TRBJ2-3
TGTGCCAGTGGTGACCTGGGACTAGTTGGGTTGGACACGCAGTATTTT
CASGDLGLVGLDTQYF
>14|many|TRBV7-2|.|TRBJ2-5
TGTGCCAGCAGCTTACTTGGGACGGAAGAGACCCAGTACTTC
CASSLLGTEETQYF
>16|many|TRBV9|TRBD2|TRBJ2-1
TGTGCCAGCAGCGTAGAAGAAAGCGGGGGGGCCATTGAGCAGTTCTTC
CASSVEESGGAIEQFF
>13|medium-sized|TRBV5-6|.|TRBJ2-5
TGTGCCAGCACCCCGAGGATGCAAGAGACCCAGTACTTC
CASTPRMQETQYF
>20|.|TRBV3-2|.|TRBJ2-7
TGTGCCAGCAGCCAAGATATGGGACGCAGGCTGGGGTCTCGGACCTACGAGCAGTACTTC
CASSQDMGRRLGSRTYEQYF
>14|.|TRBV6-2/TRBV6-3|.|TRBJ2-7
TGTGCCAGCAGTTACTACGGGGGTTCCTACGAGCAGTACTTC
CASSYYGGSYEQYF
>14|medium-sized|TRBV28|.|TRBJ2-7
TGTGCCAGCAGTCCCGTAGGGCTCAACTACGAGCAGTACTTC
CASSPVGLNYEQYF
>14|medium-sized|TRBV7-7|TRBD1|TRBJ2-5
TGTGCCAGCAGCTCAGGACAGGGGCAAGAGACCCAGTACTTC
CASSSGQGQETQYF
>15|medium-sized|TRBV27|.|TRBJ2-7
TGTGCCAGCAGCCCCGTCCCCGACAAGGACTACGAGCAGTACTTC
CASSPVPDKDYEQYF
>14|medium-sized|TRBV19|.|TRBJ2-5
TGTGCCAGTAGTTATGGGGGCACCCAAGAGACCCAGTACTTC
CASSYGGTQETQYF
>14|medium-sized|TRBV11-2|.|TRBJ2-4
TGTGCCAGCAGCTCCCAGGGGGCCAAAAACATTCAGTACTTC
CASSSQGAKNIQYF
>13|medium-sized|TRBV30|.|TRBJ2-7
TGTGCCTGGAGTGGACCTACCCCCTACGAGCAGTACTTC
CAWSGPTPYEQYF
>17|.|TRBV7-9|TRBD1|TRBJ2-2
TGTGCCAGCAGCTTACCAAACGGGGACAGGGGAATCAGGGAGCTGTTTTTT
CASSLPNGDRGIRELFF
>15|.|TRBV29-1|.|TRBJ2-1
TGCAGCGTTGAAAGTATGGTAGCGCCCTCCAATGAGCAGTTCTTC
CSVESMVAPSNEQFF
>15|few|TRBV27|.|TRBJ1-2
TGTGCCAGCAGTTATCTAGGGATGGGTGACTATGGCTACACCTTC
CASSYLGMGDYGYTF
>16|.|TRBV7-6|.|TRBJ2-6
TGTGCCAGCAGCTTAAACAGGGCTTCTGGGGCCAACGTCCTGACTTTC
CASSLNRASGANVLTF